This passage covers 22 T cell receptor beta chains from one sample sequenced in a study of a mutant IDH1 vaccine in newly diagnosed glioma. These receptors' targets are unknown. Time point indicated: week 47, end of study. Doses comprised 300 ug of mutant IDH1 20-mer peptide each, plus topical imiquimod. Assay: immunoSEQ multiplex PCR; the TCRdb copy retains only in-frame clones and omits some. The sample contains some 31,000 clones, about 80% of which appear only once. This material consisted of PBMCs, taken from a glioma patient whose treatment included an IDH1 peptide vaccine. The receptor set was obtained from a man younger than 45 with glioma.

V and J are TRBV6-1 and TRBJ2-3, with 8 bases matching TRBD2. This CDR3 is built from 16 residues. Per germline, CDR1 MNHNS and CDR2 SASEGT. J lost 0 bases, V lost 2 bases, and 4 bases had no gene match. CDR3 amino acids: CASSEYAGGSTDTQYF. CDR3 DNA: TGTGCCAGCAGTGAATATGCGGGAGGTAGCACAGATACGCAGTATTTT.

The chain combines TRBV10-2 with TRBJ2-7; 8 positions match TRBD1. There are 14 residues in the CDR3. CDR1 WSHSY and CDR2 SAAADI come from the germline V gene. Trimming cost V 8 bases and J 6 bases; bases outside gene matches: 12. CDR3 in DNA: TGCGCCAGCTCTGGGGGCAGGGGGCGTAGCGAGCAGTACTTC. Amino acids: CASSGGRGRSEQYF.

The CDR3 bases are TGTGCCAGCAGCTTGCTCGCGAATGAGCAGTTCTTC. Its translation is CASSLLANEQFF. The chain uses TRBV13 and TRBJ2-1; D is uncertain. The germline gives CDR1 PRHDT, CDR2 FYEKMQ (reference sequence). Trimming removed 3 bases at V and 7 bases at J, with 7 bases between. CDR3 length equals 12 residues.

The chain has TRBV28 and TRBJ2-7; 8 nucleotides match TRBD1. J was trimmed by 2 bases and V by 6 bases; bases with no gene match: 3. Germline lookup yields CDR1 MDHEN and CDR2 SYDVKM. The length of the CDR3 is 13 residues. CDR3 region: CASRWTGPYEQYF. The CDR3 DNA sequence: TGTGCCAGCAGGTGGACAGGGCCCTACGAGCAGTACTTC.

The chain links TRBV28 to TRBJ1-5, with D maybe TRBD1 (6 bases). V was trimmed by 6 bases and J by 0 bases, leaving 9 bases between them. Germline CDR1 reads MDHEN; CDR2 reads SYDVKM. The CDR3 has 14 residues. The CDR3 region is CASSKGHSNQPQHF. The CDR3 coding sequence is TGTGCCAGCAGCAAGGGACATAGCAATCAGCCCCAGCATTTT. Full variable domain (missing parts from reference TRBV28 and TRBJ1-5): DVKVTQSSRYLVKRTGEKVFLECVQDMDHENMFWYRQDPGLGLRLIYFSYDVKMKEKGDIPEGYSVSREKKERFSLILESASTNQTSMYLCASSKGHSNQPQHFGDGTRLSIL.

This clone was observed a few times. This rearrangement joins TRBV30 to TRBJ1-4; no clear D gene. V dropped 1 base and J dropped 8 bases, with 5 bases sitting between them. CDR1 is GTSNPN, CDR2 SVGIG, per germline (reference sequence). The CDR3 spans 11 residues. The CDR3 here is CAWSENEKLFF. CDR3 sequence (DNA): TGTGCCTGGAGTGAGAACGAAAAACTGTTTTTT.

The chain joins TRBV27 to TRBJ1-6; weak D call: TRBD1 (5 bases). The V gene lost 1 base and the J gene lost 7 bases, with 17 bases spanning the gap. The CDR3 runs to 17 residues. CDR1 is MNHEY, CDR2 SMNVEV, per germline (reference sequence). The CDR3 bases are TGTGCCAGCAGTTTATACCTAACCGGGGGGGTCAATTCACCCCTCCACTTT. It is translated as CASSLYLTGGVNSPLHF.

This rearrangement joins TRBV6-6 to TRBJ1-6, with D maybe TRBD1 (5 bases). Germline-derived CDR1 and CDR2 are MNHNY and SVGAGI (reference sequence). The V gene lost 2 bases and the J gene lost 9 bases, with 17 bases spanning the gap. The CDR3 contains 16 residues. CDR3 amino acids: CASSYRGGSYGSPLHF. In DNA form, the CDR3 reads TGTGCCAGCAGTTACCGTGGGGGAAGCTATGGTTCACCCCTCCACTTT.

This chain joins TRBV5-5 and TRBJ1-2; 7 nucleotides align to TRBD1. With 6 bases clipped from V and 2 bases from J, the junction kept 7 bases outside the gene matches. Germline assignment: CDR1 SGHKS and CDR2 YYEKEE (reference sequence). The CDR3 is 14 amino acids. The chain's CDR3 is CASTPVTGNYGYTF. The CDR3 DNA reads as TGTGCCAGCACCCCCGTGACAGGGAACTATGGCTACACCTTC.

The V and J genes are TRBV6-6 and TRBJ2-5; D may correspond to TRBD1 or TRBD2 (6 bases each). Per germline, CDR1 MNHNY and CDR2 SVGAGI (reference sequence). V was trimmed by 2 bases and J by 4 bases, leaving 11 bases between them. CDR3 length: 14 residues. The CDR3 DNA is TGTGCCAGCAGTTACGGAGGGGGACGAGAGACCCAGTACTTC. Translating gives CASSYGGGRETQYF.

The rearrangement uses TRBV5-4 and TRBJ2-2; 8 positions match TRBD2. Trimming removed 2 bases from V and 2 bases from J; junction bases left unmatched: 5. The CDR3 loop spans 16 amino acids. CDR1 is SGHNT and CDR2 is YYREEE in the germline V gene (reference sequence). The DNA of the CDR3 is TGTGCCAGCAGCTTAGGGACTAGTCTTAACACCGGGGAGCTGTTTTTT. This codes for CASSLGTSLNTGELFF.

This rearrangement joins TRBV28 to TRBJ1-5; D is unclear. V was trimmed by 5 bases and J by 1 base, leaving 15 bases between them. Germline assignment: CDR1 MDHEN and CDR2 SYDVKM. There are 16 residues in the CDR3. CDR3 DNA: TGTGCCAGCAGTCTATCAGTCGGGGTAAGCAATCAGCCCCAGCATTTT. This translates into CASSLSVGVSNQPQHF.

V and J are TRBV5-1 and TRBJ1-1; D not resolved. V lost 0 bases and J lost 0, with 9 bases in between. CDR1 is SGHRS, CDR2 YFSETQ, per germline. The CDR3 loop spans 15 amino acids. The CDR3 DNA follows: TGCGCCAGCAGCTTGGTAACAGCCCTGAACACTGAAGCTTTCTTT. It specifies CASSLVTALNTEAFF.

The CDR3 bases are TGTGCCAGCGCCCCGTCGGGGGCGGAGATTTTTGGGGAGCAGTACTTC. This translates into CASAPSGAEIFGEQYF. V and J are TRBV7-2 and TRBJ2-7; the D gene could be TRBD1 or TRBD2 (6 bases each). CDR1 and CDR2 (germline): SGHTA, FQGNSA. Trimming cost V 8 bases and J 7 bases, with 27 bases left between them. This CDR3 spans 16 amino acids.

The rearrangement links TRBV30 to TRBJ1-2; 11 bases are shared with TRBD1. V gave up 1 base and J gave up 5 bases; unmatched junction bases: 3. This CDR3 has 14 amino acids. The germline V gene has CDR1 GTSNPN and CDR2 SVGIG (reference sequence). The CDR3 spells CAWSGTGGFYGYTF. DNA of the CDR3: TGTGCCTGGAGTGGGACAGGGGGCTTTTATGGCTACACCTTC. Drawing the rest from reference TRBV30 and TRBJ1-2, the complete variable domain is SQTIHQWPATLVQPVGSPLSLECTVEGTSNPNLYWYRQAAGRGLQLLFYSVGIGQISSEVPQNLSASRPQDRQFILSSKKLLLSDSGFYLCAWSGTGGFYGYTFGSGTRLTVV.

V usage is TRBV14 and J usage is TRBJ2-3; perhaps TRBD1 as D (6 bases). From germline, CDR1 is SGHDN and CDR2 FVKESK. With 5 bases removed from V and 2 bases from J, the gap between germline ends came to 14 bases. The CDR3 is made up of 15 amino acids. The CDR3 nucleotides are TGTGCCAGCAGCACACAGGGTCCTTTCACAGATACGCAGTATTTT. The encoded protein is CASSTQGPFTDTQYF.

This chain joins TRBV15 and TRBJ2-7; 7 bases are shared with TRBD1. This CDR3 has 15 amino acids. Trimming cost V 3 bases and J 2 bases; bases outside gene matches: 7. Germline-derived CDR1 and CDR2 are LNHNV and YYDKDF (reference sequence). CDR3 sequence (DNA): TGTGCCACCAGCAGGGGGGAAGGGGGCGCCTACGAGCAGTACTTC. Translated, it gives CATSRGEGGAYEQYF.

The chain links TRBV4-2 to TRBJ2-1, with a tentative D call TRBD2 (5 bases). Germline V CDR1 and CDR2: LGHNA, YNFKEQ. V lost 1 base, J lost 2 bases, and 12 bases lay in between. The CDR3 is made up of 16 amino acids. The CDR3 nucleotides are TGTGCCAGCAGCCAAGGGGCGGAGCGGCCCTACAATGAGCAGTTCTTC. Protein product: CASSQGAERPYNEQFF.

The chain recombines TRBV5-1 with TRBJ1-5, with D possibly being TRBD1 (6 bases). V was shortened by 1 base and J by 3 bases, with 11 bases between the two germline ends. Germline V gives CDR1 SGHRS, CDR2 YFSETQ. The CDR3 spans 15 residues. The CDR3 sequence: CASSLSDRTNQPQHF. The CDR3 bases are TGCGCCAGCAGCTTGTCGGACAGAACCAATCAGCCCCAGCATTTT.

The chain employs TRBV4-3 and TRBJ2-2; TRBD1 agrees at 10 bases. Unmatched junction bases numbered 8, after V lost 2 bases and J lost 5 bases. Germline CDR1 and CDR2: LGHNA and YSLEER. CDR3 length equals 17 residues. The CDR3 bases are TGCGCCAGCAGCCAAAAGACAGGGGGCTCGTATACCGGGGAGCTGTTTTTT. Amino acid sequence: CASSQKTGGSYTGELFF.

The table lists this clone with a count of one. The gene calls are TRBV7-9 and TRBJ1-2, with no clear D. Per the germline V gene, CDR1 is SEHNR and CDR2 is FQNEAQ (reference sequence). Trimming pared 5 bases from V and 4 bases from J, leaving 17 bases between. The CDR3 is 15 amino acids. DNA of the CDR3: TGTGCCAGCAGCCCAGAAGCTAGGGATCTCTATGGCTACACCTTC. It is translated as CASSPEARDLYGYTF.

This CDR3 reads CASSDTREGYEQYF. Written as DNA, the CDR3 is TGTGCCAGCAGTGATACAAGGGAGGGCTACGAGCAGTACTTC. The J gene is TRBJ2-7, the V gene TRBV2; 7 nucleotides align to TRBD2. The CDR3 consists of 14 residues. The trim removed 3 bases at V and 3 bases at J, leaving 5 bases unmatched. The germline V gene encodes CDR1 SNHLY and CDR2 FYNNEI.